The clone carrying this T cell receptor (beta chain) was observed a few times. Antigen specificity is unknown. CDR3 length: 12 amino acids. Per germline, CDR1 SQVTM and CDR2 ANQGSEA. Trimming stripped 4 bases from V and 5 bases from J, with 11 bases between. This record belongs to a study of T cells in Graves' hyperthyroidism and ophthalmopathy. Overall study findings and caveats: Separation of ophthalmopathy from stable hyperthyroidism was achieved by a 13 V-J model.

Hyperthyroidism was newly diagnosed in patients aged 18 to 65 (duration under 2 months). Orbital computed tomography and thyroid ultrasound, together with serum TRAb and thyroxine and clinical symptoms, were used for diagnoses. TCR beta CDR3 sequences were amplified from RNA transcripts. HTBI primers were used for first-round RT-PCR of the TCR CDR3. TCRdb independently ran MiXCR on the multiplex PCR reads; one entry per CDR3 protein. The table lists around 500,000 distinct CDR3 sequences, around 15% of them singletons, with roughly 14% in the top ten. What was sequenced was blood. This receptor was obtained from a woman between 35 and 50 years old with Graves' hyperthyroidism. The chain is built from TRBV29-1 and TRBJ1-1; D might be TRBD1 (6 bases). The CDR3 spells CSVGEGVTEAFF. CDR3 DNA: TGCAGCGTTGGGGAGGGGGTGACTGAAGCTTTCTTT.